This paragraph reports one TCR beta chain. V was shortened by 2 bases and J by 7 bases, with 21 bases between the two germline ends. The germline V gene encodes CDR1 SGHVS and CDR2 FQNEAQ. The CDR3 is 17 residues long. Clones were sequenced by immunoSEQ multiplex PCR, and TCRdb holds only the in-frame ones, with some missing. The repertoire holds hundreds of thousands of clones, 55% to 85% seen once, with 1.5% to 2% in the top ten. This record belongs to a study of shared clonotypes between healthy human individuals. The rearrangement uses TRBV7-8 and TRBJ1-5; maybe TRBD1 (5 bases). The receptor comes from a woman aged 25-40 years in good health. Sequencing was performed on memory CD4+ T cells sorted from blood. Subset defined: CD45RA-negative fraction. The CDR3 DNA is TGTGCCAGCAGCTTATCACGTGTCAGGGACGTTACGCAGCCCCAGCATTTT. Its translation is CASSLSRVRDVTQPQHF.